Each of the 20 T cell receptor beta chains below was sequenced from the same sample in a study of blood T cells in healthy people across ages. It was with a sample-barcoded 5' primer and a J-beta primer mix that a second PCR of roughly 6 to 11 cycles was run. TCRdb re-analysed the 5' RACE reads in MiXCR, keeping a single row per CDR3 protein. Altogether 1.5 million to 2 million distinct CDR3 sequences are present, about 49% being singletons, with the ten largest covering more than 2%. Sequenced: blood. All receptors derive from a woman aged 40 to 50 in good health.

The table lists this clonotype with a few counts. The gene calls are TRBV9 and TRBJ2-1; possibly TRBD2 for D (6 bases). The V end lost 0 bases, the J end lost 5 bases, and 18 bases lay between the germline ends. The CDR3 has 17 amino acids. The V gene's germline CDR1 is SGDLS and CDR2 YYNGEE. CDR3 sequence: CASSVDLGRLTNNEQFF. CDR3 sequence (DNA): TGTGCCAGCAGCGTAGATTTGGGGAGGCTGACAAACAATGAGCAGTTCTTC.

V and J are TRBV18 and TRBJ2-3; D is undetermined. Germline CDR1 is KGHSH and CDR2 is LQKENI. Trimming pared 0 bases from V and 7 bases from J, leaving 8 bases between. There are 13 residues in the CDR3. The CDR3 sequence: CASSPPVSNTQYF. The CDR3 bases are TGTGCCAGCTCACCACCGGTTTCTAATACGCAGTATTTT.

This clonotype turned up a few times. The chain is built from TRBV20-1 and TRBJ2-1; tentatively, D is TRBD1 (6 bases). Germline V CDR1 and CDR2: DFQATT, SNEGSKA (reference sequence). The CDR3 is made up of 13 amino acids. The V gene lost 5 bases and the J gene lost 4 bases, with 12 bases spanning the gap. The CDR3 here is CSAATGTYNEQFF. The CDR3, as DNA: TGCAGTGCTGCCACCGGGACATACAATGAGCAGTTCTTC.

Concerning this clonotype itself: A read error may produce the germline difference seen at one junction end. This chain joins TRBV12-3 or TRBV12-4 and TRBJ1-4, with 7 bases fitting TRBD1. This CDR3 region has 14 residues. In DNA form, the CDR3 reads TGTACCAGCAGACCAGACAGGGTCTTGGAAAAACTGTTTTTT. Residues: CTSRPDRVLEKLFF.

In DNA form, the CDR3 reads TGCAGTGCTAGAGATATGGGCCGACGGAGAAACACCATATATTTT. This translates into CSARDMGRRRNTIYF. The rearrangement joins TRBV20-1 to TRBJ1-3; D is ambiguous. In germline, CDR1 is DFQATT, CDR2 SNEGSKA (reference sequence). Trimming cost V 0 bases and J 5 bases, with 14 bases left between them. This CDR3 has 15 residues.

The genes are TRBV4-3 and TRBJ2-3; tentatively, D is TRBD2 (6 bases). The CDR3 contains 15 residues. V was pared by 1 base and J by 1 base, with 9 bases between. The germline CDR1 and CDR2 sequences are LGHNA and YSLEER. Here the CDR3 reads CASSQGLVGTDTQYF. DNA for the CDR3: TGCGCCAGCAGCCAAGGACTAGTTGGCACAGATACGCAGTATTTT.

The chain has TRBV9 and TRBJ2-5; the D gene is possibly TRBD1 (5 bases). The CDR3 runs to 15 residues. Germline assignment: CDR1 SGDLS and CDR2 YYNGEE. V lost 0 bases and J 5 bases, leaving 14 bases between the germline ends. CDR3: CASSVAGRVGETQYF. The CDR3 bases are TGTGCCAGCAGCGTAGCGGGCAGGGTTGGGGAGACCCAGTACTTC.

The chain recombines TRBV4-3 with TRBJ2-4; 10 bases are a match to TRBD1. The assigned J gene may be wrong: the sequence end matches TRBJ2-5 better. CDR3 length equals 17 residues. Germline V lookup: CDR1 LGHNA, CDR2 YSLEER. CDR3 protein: CASSQDWRDRGLQTQYF. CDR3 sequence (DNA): TGCGCCAGCAGCCAAGATTGGCGGGACAGGGGTCTCCAGACCCAGTACTTC.

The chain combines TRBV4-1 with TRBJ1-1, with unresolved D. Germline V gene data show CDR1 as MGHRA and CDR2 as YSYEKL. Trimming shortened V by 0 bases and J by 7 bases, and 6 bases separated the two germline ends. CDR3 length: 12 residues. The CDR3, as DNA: TGCGCCAGCAGCCAAGACGCTAGTGAAGCTTTCTTT. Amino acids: CASSQDASEAFF.

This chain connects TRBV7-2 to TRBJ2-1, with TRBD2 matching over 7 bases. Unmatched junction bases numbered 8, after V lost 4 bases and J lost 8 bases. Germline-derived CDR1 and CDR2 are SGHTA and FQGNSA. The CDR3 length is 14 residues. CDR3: CASSWPRGDDEQFF. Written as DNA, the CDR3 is TGTGCCAGCAGCTGGCCCCGGGGGGATGATGAGCAGTTCTTC.

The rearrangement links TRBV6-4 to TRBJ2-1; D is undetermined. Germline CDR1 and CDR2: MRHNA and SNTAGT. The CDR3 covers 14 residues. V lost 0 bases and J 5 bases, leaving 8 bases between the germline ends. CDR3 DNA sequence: TGTGCCAGCAGTGACTCTGTCACCAACAATGAGCAGTTCTTC. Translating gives CASSDSVTNNEQFF.

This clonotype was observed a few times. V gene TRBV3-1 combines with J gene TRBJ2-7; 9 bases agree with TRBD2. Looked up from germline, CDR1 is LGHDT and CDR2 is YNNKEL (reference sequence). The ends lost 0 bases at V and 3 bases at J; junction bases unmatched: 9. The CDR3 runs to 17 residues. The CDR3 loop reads CASSQDIRASGVYEQYF. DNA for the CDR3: TGTGCCAGCAGCCAAGATATTAGGGCTAGCGGGGTCTACGAGCAGTACTTC.

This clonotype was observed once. In DNA form, the CDR3 reads TGTGCCAGCCATGAGGAGGGTCAGCCCCAGCATTTT. This encodes CASHEEGQPQHF. The chain is built from TRBV12-3 or TRBV12-4 and TRBJ1-5; D gene unclear. This CDR3 region has 12 residues. The V and J ends lost 8 bases and 6 bases respectively, with 11 bases between them.

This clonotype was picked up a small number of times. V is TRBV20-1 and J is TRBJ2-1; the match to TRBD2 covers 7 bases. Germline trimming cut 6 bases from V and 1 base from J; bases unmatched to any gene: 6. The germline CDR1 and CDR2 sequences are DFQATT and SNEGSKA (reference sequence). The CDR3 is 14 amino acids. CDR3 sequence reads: CSASERGSYNEQFF. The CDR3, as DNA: TGCAGTGCATCTGAGCGGGGATCCTACAATGAGCAGTTCTTC.

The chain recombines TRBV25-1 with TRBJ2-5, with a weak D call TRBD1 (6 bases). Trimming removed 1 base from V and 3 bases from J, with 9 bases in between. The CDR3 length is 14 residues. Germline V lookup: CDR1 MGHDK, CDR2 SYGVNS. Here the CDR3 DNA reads TGTGCCAGCAGTGAATCGGACAGAAAAGAGACCCAGTACTTC. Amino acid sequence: CASSESDRKETQYF.

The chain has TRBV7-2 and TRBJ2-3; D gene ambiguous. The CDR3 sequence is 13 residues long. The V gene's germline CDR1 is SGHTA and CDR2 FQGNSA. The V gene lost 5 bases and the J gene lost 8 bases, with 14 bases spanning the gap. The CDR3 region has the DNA TGTGCCAGCAGCGCCGGCCAGTTGGGTACGCAGTATTTT. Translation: CASSAGQLGTQYF.

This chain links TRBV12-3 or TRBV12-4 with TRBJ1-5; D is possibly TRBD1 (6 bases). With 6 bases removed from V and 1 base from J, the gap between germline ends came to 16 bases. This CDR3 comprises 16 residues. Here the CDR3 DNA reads TGTGCCAGCAGCCTCAGGGGTAAGGCAAGCAATCAGCCCCAGCATTTT. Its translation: CASSLRGKASNQPQHF.

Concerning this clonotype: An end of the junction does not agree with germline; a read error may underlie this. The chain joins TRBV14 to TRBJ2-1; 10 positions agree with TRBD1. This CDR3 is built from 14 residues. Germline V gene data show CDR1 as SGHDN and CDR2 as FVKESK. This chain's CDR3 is CASSLMTGGNERFF. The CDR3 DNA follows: TGTGCCAGCAGCCTTATGACAGGGGGCAATGAGCGGTTCTTC.

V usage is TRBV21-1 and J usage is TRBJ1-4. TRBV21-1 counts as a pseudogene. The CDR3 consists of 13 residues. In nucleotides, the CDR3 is TGTGCCAGCAGCAACTTGATGGGGAATTACCTGTTTTTT. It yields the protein CASSNLMGNYLFF.

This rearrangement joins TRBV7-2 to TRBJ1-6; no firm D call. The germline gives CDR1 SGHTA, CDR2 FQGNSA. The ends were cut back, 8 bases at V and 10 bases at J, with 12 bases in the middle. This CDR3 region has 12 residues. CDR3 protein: CASGSTSSPLHF. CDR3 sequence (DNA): TGTGCCAGCGGTTCCACCAGCTCACCCCTCCACTTT.